This is a list of T cell receptor beta chains from one sample in a study of vaccination effects on CD4 cells after COVID-19. Clones were read by immunoSEQ multiplex PCR, and TCRdb kept only the in-frame ones, dropping some. The table records tens of thousands of clones, roughly 70% of them present only once. Their antigens remain unidentified. The sample was CD4+ T cells from PBMCs cultured with SARS-CoV-2 spike peptides, taken before COVID-19 vaccination. All receptors derive from a human donor who received a COVID-19 vaccine. Both conserved end residues are part of each CDR3. D genes are given only for firm matches. Only some rows state a clone size, as once, few, many or a class for expanded clones.

>TRBJ2-1|TRBV2|-|-
CASSEDPNEQFF
TGTGCCAGCAGTGAAGATCCGAATGAGCAGTTCTTC
>TRBJ2-1|TRBV9|TRBD1|-
CASSTRTGLDEQFF
TGTGCCAGCAGCACCCGGACAGGGCTGGATGAGCAGTTCTTC
>TRBJ1-2|TRBV10-3|TRBD1|-
CAISGDSPYGYTF
TGTGCCATCAGTGGGGACAGCCCTTATGGCTACACCTTC
>TRBJ1-1|TRBV5-4|-|-
CASSLAPKGQDEAFF
TGTGCCAGCAGCCTGGCCCCTAAGGGCCAGGATGAAGCTTTCTTT
>TRBJ1-2|TRBV5-1|TRBD1|-
CASSLAGTGAYNYGYTF
TGCGCCAGCAGCTTGGCGGGGACAGGGGCGTATAACTATGGCTACACCTTC
>TRBJ2-4|TRBV7-3|-|-
CASSSGAKNIQYF
TGTGCCAGCAGCTCCGGGGCCAAAAACATTCAGTACTTC
>TRBJ2-7|TRBV7-9|-|-
CASRELGGQYF
TGTGCCAGCAGGGAGCTTGGGGGGCAGTACTTC
>TRBJ1-2|TRBV16|-|-
CASSQSVVNYGYTF
TGTGCCAGCAGCCAATCGGTGGTTAACTATGGCTACACCTTC
>TRBJ2-3|TRBV19|-|-
CASSIEVAAPTDTQYF
TGTGCCAGTAGTATAGAGGTAGCGGCACCCACAGATACGCAGTATTTT
>TRBJ2-7|TRBV12-3/TRBV12-4|-|-
CASSLSTSYEQYF
TGTGCCAGCAGTTTATCCACGTCCTACGAGCAGTACTTC
>TRBJ2-2|TRBV2|-|-
CASSVTGTGELFF
TGTGCCAGCAGTGTAACAGGCACCGGGGAGCTGTTTTTT
>TRBJ1-3|TRBV28|TRBD1|-
CATRQGPSSGNTIYF
TGTGCCACTCGACAGGGCCCGAGCTCTGGAAACACCATATATTTT
>TRBJ1-1|TRBV7-2|-|-
CASSPGRYTEAFF
TGTGCCAGCAGCCCTGGGCGGTACACTGAAGCTTTCTTT
>TRBJ1-6|TRBV27|-|few
CASSALYNSPLHF
TGTGCCAGCAGTGCCTTGTATAATTCACCCCTCCACTTT
>TRBJ2-3|TRBV9|-|-
CASSTSGTDTQYF
TGTGCCAGCAGCACCTCTGGCACAGATACGCAGTATTTT
>TRBJ1-3|TRBV30|-|-
CAWSVSGGGNTIYF
TGTGCCTGGAGTGTGTCTGGCGGGGGAAACACCATATATTTT
>TRBJ1-3|TRBV10-3|TRBD1|once
CAISPRDSDSGNTIYF
TGTGCCATCAGCCCCCGGGACAGCGACTCTGGAAACACCATATATTTT
>TRBJ1-2|TRBV5-1|TRBD1|few
CASSLETDRGGYGYTF
TGCGCCAGCAGCTTGGAAACCGACAGGGGTGGCTATGGCTACACCTTC
>TRBJ1-1|TRBV10-3|TRBD1|-
CAISAGRGLIENTEAFF
TGTGCCATCAGTGCTGGCAGGGGGCTAATAGAGAACACTGAAGCTTTCTTT
>TRBJ1-5|TRBV7-2|-|-
CASSLVGGTNQPQHF
TGTGCCAGCAGCTTAGTGGGGGGGACAAATCAGCCCCAGCATTTT
>TRBJ1-2|TRBV5-4|-|-
CASSLEGDYGYTF
TGTGCCAGCAGCTTGGAAGGGGACTATGGCTACACCTTC
>TRBJ2-1|TRBV3-1/TRBV3-2|TRBD2|-
CASSPSGRVYNEQFF
TGTGCCAGCAGCCCTAGCGGGAGAGTCTACAATGAGCAGTTCTTC
>TRBJ2-1|TRBV28|TRBD2|-
CASRLAPNEQFF
TGTGCCAGCCGACTAGCTCCCAATGAGCAGTTCTTC
>TRBJ1-2|TRBV15|-|-
CATSRGTSYYGYTF
TGTGCCACCAGCAGAGGGACGTCTTACTATGGCTACACCTTC
>TRBJ1-2|TRBV2|-|-
CASSVGFGYTF
TGTGCCAGCAGTGTGGGTTTTGGCTACACCTTC
>TRBJ2-5|TRBV12-3/TRBV12-4|-|once
CASSFSWRETQYF
TGTGCCAGCAGTTTTTCTTGGAGGGAGACCCAGTACTTC
>TRBJ1-5|TRBV10-3|-|-
CAISSGTDNQPQHF
TGTGCCATCAGTAGCGGGACGGACAATCAGCCCCAGCATTTT
>TRBJ1-5|TRBV6-2/TRBV6-3|-|-
CASSYGQGARSSQPQHF
TGTGCCAGCAGTTACGGGCAGGGCGCCCGTAGTAGTCAGCCCCAGCATTTT
>TRBJ1-6|TRBV7-9|-|-
CASSLALVTDGNSPLHF
TGTGCCAGCAGCTTAGCCCTGGTGACCGACGGGAATTCACCCCTCCACTTT
>TRBJ1-2|TRBV7-2|-|-
CASSLDLLGTVGYTF
TGTGCCAGCAGCTTAGACTTGTTAGGGACCGTGGGCTACACCTTC
>TRBJ1-5|TRBV19|-|-
CASSLGLGEGGNQPQHF
TGTGCCAGTAGCTTAGGCCTGGGGGAGGGAGGCAATCAGCCCCAGCATTTT
>TRBJ2-1|TRBV11-2|-|-
CASSLEIWGNEQFF
TGTGCCAGCAGCTTAGAAATCTGGGGGAATGAGCAGTTCTTC